What follows are 18 T cell receptor beta chains derived from one specimen sequenced in a study of T cells in localized non-small cell lung cancer. Method: immunoSEQ multiplex PCR; TCRdb's copy keeps in-frame clones and lacks some. The sample holds some 140,000 clones, 70% to 90% seen once. The input for sequencing was peripheral blood, taken before any cancer treatment. These TCRs come from a female donor aged 60 or older with stage I lung adenocarcinoma.

This rearrangement joins TRBV6-6 to TRBJ1-2, with 8 nucleotides matching TRBD1. This CDR3 has 15 residues. Germline CDR1 and CDR2: MNHNY and SVGAGI (reference sequence). V shed 6 bases, J shed 3 bases, and the junction held 9 bases outside the gene matches. CDR3 DNA sequence: TGTGCCAGCAGAATTACAGGGGGAGGTCACTATGGCTACACCTTC. This sequence encodes CASRITGGGHYGYTF.

V gene TRBV9 combines with J gene TRBJ1-5; D call uncertain. The CDR3 is made up of 14 amino acids. Deletions cut 2 bases from V and 3 bases from J, with 9 bases between. The germline CDR1 and CDR2 sequences are SGDLS and YYNGEE. The CDR3 DNA is TGTGCCAGCAGCGTTTCCAGCTCCAATCAGCCCCAGCATTTT. As protein: CASSVSSSNQPQHF.

J is TRBJ2-7 and V is TRBV6-5; D might be TRBD1 or TRBD2, each matching 5 bases. The CDR3 length is 14 residues. V was trimmed by 6 bases and J by 2 bases, leaving 14 bases between them. Germline assignment: CDR1 MNHEY and CDR2 SVGAGI. Here the CDR3 DNA reads TGTGCCAGCAGCGCCCGGGACCTCACCTACGAGCAGTACTTC. Translating it yields CASSARDLTYEQYF.

The CDR3 DNA is TGTGCCAGCAGTTTGGGACTAGCGGGAGTGGCCACAGATACGCAGTATTTT. This encodes CASSLGLAGVATDTQYF. This chain joins TRBV28 and TRBJ2-3, with 14 bases that match TRBD2. Germline values: CDR1 MDHEN, CDR2 SYDVKM. This CDR3 region has 17 residues. The trim removed 3 bases at V and 2 bases at J, leaving 4 bases unmatched.

The rearrangement joins TRBV18 to TRBJ2-7, with 13 bases fitting TRBD2. Germline CDR1 KGHSH, CDR2 LQKENI. V lost 4 bases, J lost 6 bases, and 6 bases stayed unmatched. This CDR3 is 15 amino acids long. CDR3 residues: CASSRGLAGELEQYF. DNA for the CDR3: TGTGCCAGCTCACGCGGACTAGCGGGGGAACTCGAGCAGTACTTC.

The V and J genes are TRBV5-1 and TRBJ2-2; TRBD2 might be the D (6 bases). Germline V CDR1 and CDR2: SGHRS, YFSETQ. This CDR3 has 15 amino acids. Trimming pared 0 bases from V and 6 bases from J, leaving 12 bases between. The DNA for the CDR3 is TGCGCCAGCAGCTTGGGGACTAAGGCGTCCGGGGAGCTGTTTTTT. Its protein product is CASSLGTKASGELFF.

The chain couples TRBV7-9 to TRBJ2-7; D is unresolved. This CDR3 spans 12 amino acids. V lost 2 bases, J lost 4 bases, and 6 bases lay in between. Germline V gene sequence: CDR1 SEHNR, CDR2 FQNEAQ (reference sequence). CDR3 amino acids: CASSLQEYEQYF. The CDR3 nucleotides are TGTGCCAGCAGCTTACAAGAATACGAGCAGTACTTC.

V is TRBV6-6 and J is TRBJ1-5, with D perhaps TRBD1 (6 bases). This CDR3 is built from 14 residues. The V and J ends lost 6 bases and 4 bases respectively, with 13 bases between them. Germline CDR1 and CDR2: MNHNY and SVGAGI (reference sequence). The CDR3 nucleotides are TGTGCCAGCAGATCAGGGGTGGCAAATCAGCCCCAGCATTTT. Protein product: CASRSGVANQPQHF.

V and J are TRBV28 and TRBJ2-3; 14 bases are shared with TRBD2. This CDR3 has 20 amino acids. CDR1 and CDR2 (germline): MDHEN, SYDVKM. With V trimmed by 3 bases and J by 1 base, 12 bases remained unmatched. CDR3 loop: CASSFLGLAGEGGGTDTQYF. In DNA, the CDR3 is TGTGCCAGCAGTTTCCTGGGACTAGCGGGAGAGGGGGGTGGCACAGATACGCAGTATTTT.

The gene calls are TRBV5-1 and TRBJ1-2; 7 bases fit TRBD1. The CDR3 totals 14 residues. Germline CDR1 is SGHRS and CDR2 is YFSETQ. Trimming removed 5 bases from V and 6 bases from J; junction bases left unmatched: 10. Written as DNA, the CDR3 is TGCGCCAGCAGTCTCGGGACAGACTATGATGGCTACACCTTC. The encoded protein is CASSLGTDYDGYTF.

This chain links TRBV7-8 with TRBJ2-5; possibly TRBD1 for D (6 bases). This CDR3 spans 15 amino acids. Trimming removed 1 base at V and 9 bases at J, with 18 bases between. CDR1 and CDR2 from the germline V gene are SGHVS and FQNEAQ. CDR3: CASSLVWAVKGAQYF. CDR3 bases: TGTGCCAGCAGCTTAGTATGGGCGGTTAAGGGGGCCCAGTACTTC.

This rearrangement joins TRBV7-9 to TRBJ1-1; D remains ambiguous. The V gene's germline CDR1 is SEHNR and CDR2 FQNEAQ (reference sequence). V was pared by 1 base and J by 3 bases, with 6 bases between. CDR3 length: 13 amino acids. CDR3 amino acids: CASSLDRDTEAFF. CDR3 DNA sequence: TGTGCCAGCAGCTTAGACAGAGACACTGAAGCTTTCTTT.

The V call is TRBV14, the J call TRBJ2-2, with D unclear. Between the trimmed V and J ends, which lost 0 bases and 7 bases, there was a span of 6 bases. CDR3 size: 13 residues. Per the germline V gene, CDR1 is SGHDN and CDR2 is FVKESK. The CDR3 is CASSQDLVGELFF. The CDR3, as DNA: TGTGCCAGCAGCCAAGATCTCGTCGGGGAGCTGTTTTTT.

In the case of this clone: Different DNA sequences within this sample yield the same CDR3. The CDR3 here is CASSVGGNYGYTF. The CDR3 coding sequence is TGTGCCAGCAGCGTTGGAGGGAACTATGGCTACACCTTC. The rearrangement links TRBV9 to TRBJ1-2; D is ambiguous. V was shortened by 2 bases and J by 2 bases, with 7 bases between the two germline ends. The CDR3 is made up of 13 amino acids. Germline values: CDR1 SGDLS, CDR2 YYNGEE.

The CDR3, as DNA: TGTGCCAGTAGTACCCCGGGACAGGGAAGGGGTCGGTTGCAGTACTTC. It encodes CASSTPGQGRGRLQYF. V usage is TRBV19 and J usage is TRBJ2-7, with 9 bases fitting TRBD1. CDR1 LNHDA and CDR2 SQIVND come from the germline V gene (reference sequence). CDR3 length: 16 amino acids. After removal of 4 bases from V and 9 bases from J, the junction contained 16 bases not matched to a gene.

J is TRBJ2-7 and V is TRBV5-6; D tentatively fits TRBD1 or TRBD2 (5 bases each). CDR1 and CDR2 from the germline V gene are SGHDT and YYEEEE. CDR3 length equals 14 residues. V lost 6 bases and J 0 bases, leaving 13 bases between the germline ends. CDR3 protein: CASNTGTVSYEQYF. The CDR3, as DNA: TGTGCCAGCAACACCGGGACGGTCTCCTACGAGCAGTACTTC. Based on the CDR3 plus reference TRBV5-6 and TRBJ2-7, the full variable domain is DAGVTQSPTHLIKTRGQQVTLRCSPKSGHDTVSWYQQALGQGPQFIFQYYEEEERQRGNFPDRFSGHQFPNYSSELNVNALLLGDSALYLCASNTGTVSYEQYFGPGTRLTVT.

This rearrangement joins TRBV9 to TRBJ1-5; D gene ambiguous. Germline CDR1 is SGDLS and CDR2 is YYNGEE. CDR3 length: 13 amino acids. The ends were cut back, 2 bases at V and 0 bases at J, with 3 bases in the middle. The CDR3 sequence: CASSVGSNQPQHF. CDR3 nucleotide sequence: TGTGCCAGCAGCGTGGGTAGCAATCAGCCCCAGCATTTT.

The V call is TRBV2, the J call TRBJ2-4; no firm D call. Germline V CDR1 and CDR2: SNHLY, FYNNEI. This CDR3 region has 10 residues. Trimming removed 7 bases at V and 8 bases at J, with 6 bases between. The CDR3, as DNA: TGTGCCAGCAAAGGAGACATTCAGTACTTC. Amino acids: CASKGDIQYF.